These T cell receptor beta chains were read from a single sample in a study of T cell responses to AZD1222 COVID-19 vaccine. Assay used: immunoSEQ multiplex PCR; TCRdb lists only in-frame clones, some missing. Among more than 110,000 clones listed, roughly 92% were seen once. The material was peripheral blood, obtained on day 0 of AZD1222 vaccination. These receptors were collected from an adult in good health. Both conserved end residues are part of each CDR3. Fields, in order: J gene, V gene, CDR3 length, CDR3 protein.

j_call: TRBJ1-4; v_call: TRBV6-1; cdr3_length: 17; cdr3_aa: CASSERDRDLTNEKLFF
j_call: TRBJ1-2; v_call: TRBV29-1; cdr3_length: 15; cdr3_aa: CSVEVGTGGAYGYTF
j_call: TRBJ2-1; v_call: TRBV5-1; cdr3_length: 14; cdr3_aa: CASSLGSSYNEQFF
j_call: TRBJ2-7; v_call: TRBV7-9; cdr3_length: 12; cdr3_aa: CASSLKGYEQYF
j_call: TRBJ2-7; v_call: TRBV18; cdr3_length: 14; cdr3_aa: CASSMSGGSYEQYF
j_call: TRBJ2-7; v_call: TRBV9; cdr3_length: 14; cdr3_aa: CASSGTGVADEQYF
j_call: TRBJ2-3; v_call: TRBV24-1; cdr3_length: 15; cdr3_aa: CATSDPQPSTDTQYF
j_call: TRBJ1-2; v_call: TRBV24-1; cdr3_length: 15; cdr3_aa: CATSDSPDRGFGYTF
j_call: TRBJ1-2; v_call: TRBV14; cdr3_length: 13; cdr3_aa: CASSQQGRDGYTF
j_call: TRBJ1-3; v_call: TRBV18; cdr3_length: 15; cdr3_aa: CASSETRYSGNTIYF
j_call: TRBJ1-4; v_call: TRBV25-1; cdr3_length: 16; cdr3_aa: CASSAHARGLNEKLFF
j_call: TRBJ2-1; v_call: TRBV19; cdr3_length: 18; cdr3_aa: CASSIALAGGPPYNEQFF
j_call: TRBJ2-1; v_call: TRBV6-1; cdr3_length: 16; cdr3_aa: CASSEVDRGLYNEQFF
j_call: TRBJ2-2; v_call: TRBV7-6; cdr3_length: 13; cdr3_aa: CASSPIESGELFF
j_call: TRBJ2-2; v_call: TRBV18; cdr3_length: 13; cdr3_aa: CASSPRNTGELFF
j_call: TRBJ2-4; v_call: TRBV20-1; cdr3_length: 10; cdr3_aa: CSGQGNIQYF
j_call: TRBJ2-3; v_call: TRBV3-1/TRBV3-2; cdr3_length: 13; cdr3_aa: CASSQERSDTQYF
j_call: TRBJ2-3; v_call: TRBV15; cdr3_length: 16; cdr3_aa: CATSRGGTGVSDTQYF
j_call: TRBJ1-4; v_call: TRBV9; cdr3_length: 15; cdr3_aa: CASSVGVSSNEKLFF
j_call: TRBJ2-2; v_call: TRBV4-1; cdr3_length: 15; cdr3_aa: CASSQDPNGDGELFF
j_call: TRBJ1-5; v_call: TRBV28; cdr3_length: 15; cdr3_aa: CASSFYRGRGQPQHF
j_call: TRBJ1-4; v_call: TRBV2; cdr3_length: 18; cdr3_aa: CASIPGRGAGQGDEKLFF
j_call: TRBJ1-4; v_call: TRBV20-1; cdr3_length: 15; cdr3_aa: CSASSPGAANEKLFF
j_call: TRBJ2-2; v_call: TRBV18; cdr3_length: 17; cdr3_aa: CASSPKVGTGSTGELFF
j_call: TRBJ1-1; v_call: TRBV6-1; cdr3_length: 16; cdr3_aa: CASSGQGKAKRTEAFF
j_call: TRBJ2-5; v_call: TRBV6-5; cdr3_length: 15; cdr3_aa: CASSYSSPVQETQYF
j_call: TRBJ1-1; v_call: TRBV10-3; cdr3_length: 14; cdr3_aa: CAISEVQTNTEAFF
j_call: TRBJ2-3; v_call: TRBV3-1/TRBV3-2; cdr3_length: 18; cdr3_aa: CASSQDLRTSGGTDTQYF
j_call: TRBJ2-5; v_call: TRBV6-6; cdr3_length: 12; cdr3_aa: CASTRNQETQYF
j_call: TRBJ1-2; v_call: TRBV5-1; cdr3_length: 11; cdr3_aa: CASHGGYGYTF
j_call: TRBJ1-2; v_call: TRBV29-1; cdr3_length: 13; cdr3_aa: CSVESLRAWGYTF
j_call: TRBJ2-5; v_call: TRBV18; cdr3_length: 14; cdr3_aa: CASSPGQALETQYF
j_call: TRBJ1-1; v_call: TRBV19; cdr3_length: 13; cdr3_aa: CASSIAVGTEAFF